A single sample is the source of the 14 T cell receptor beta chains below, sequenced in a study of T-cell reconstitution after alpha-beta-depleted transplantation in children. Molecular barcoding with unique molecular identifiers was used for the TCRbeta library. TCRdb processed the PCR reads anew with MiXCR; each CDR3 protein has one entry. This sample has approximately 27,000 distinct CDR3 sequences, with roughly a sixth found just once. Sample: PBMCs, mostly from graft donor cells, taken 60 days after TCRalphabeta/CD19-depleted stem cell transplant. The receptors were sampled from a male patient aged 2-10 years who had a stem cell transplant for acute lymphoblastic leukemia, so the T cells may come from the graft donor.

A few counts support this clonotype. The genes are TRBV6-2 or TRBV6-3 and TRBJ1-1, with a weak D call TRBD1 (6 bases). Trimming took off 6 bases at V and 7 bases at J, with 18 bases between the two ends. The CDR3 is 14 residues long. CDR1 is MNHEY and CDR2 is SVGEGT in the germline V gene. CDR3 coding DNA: TGTGCCAGCAGGTGGGGGCACAGGCTAAATGAAGCTTTCTTT. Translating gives CASRWGHRLNEAFF.

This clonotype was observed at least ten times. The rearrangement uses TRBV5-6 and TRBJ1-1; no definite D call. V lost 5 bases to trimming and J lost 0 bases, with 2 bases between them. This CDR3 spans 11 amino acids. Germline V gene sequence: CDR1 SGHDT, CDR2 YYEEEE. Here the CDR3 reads CASSLNTEAFF. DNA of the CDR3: TGTGCCAGCAGTTTGAACACTGAAGCTTTCTTT.

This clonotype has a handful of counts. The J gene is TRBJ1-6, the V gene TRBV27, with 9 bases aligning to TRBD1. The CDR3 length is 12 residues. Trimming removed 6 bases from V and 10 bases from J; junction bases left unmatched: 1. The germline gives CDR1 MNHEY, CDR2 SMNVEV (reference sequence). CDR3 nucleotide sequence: TGTGCCAGCAGGGACAGGGGATCACCCCTCCACTTT. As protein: CASRDRGSPLHF.

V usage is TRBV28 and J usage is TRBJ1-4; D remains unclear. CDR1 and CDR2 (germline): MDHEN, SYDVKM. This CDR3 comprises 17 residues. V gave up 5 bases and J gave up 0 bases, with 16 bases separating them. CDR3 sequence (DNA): TGTGCCAGCAGTCCAAAAGAAGGGTGGGCAACTAATGAAAAACTGTTTTTT. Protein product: CASSPKEGWATNEKLFF.

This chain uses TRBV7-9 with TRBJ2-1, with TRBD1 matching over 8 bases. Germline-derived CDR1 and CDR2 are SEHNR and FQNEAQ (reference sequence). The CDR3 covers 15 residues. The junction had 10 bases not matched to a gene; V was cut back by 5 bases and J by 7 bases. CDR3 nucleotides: TGTGCCAGCAGCGGCATGACAGGGGTGAAGAATGAGCAGTTCTTC. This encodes CASSGMTGVKNEQFF. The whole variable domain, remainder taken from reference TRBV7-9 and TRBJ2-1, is DTGVSQNPRHKITKRGQNVTFRCDPISEHNRLYWYRQTLGQGPEFLTYFQNEAQLEKSRLLSDRFSAERPKGSFSTLEIQRTEQGDSAMYLCASSGMTGVKNEQFFGPGTRLTVL.

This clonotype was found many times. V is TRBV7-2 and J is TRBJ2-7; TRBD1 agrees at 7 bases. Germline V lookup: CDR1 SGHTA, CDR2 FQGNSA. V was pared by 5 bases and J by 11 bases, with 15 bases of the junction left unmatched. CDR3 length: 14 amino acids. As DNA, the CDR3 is TGTGCCAGCAGCCCCGGGACAGAGATTGTTTTGGAGTACTTC. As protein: CASSPGTEIVLEYF.

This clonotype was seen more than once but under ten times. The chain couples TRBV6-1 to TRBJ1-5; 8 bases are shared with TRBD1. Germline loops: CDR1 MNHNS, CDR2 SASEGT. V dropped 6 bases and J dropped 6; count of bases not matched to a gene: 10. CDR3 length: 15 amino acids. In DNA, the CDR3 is TGTGCCAGCAGCCAAGGCAGGGGGCTAAGTCAGCCCCAGCATTTT. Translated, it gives CASSQGRGLSQPQHF.

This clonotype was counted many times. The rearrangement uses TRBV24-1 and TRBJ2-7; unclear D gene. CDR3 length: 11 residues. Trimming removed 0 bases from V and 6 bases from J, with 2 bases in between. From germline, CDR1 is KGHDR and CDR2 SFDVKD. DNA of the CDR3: TGTGCCACCAGTGATTTGGGCGAGCAGTACTTC. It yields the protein CATSDLGEQYF.

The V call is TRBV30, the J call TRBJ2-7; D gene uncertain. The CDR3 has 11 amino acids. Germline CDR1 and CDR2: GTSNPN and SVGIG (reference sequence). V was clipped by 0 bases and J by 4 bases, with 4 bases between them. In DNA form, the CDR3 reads TGTGCCTGGAGTGTGGGGTACGAGCAGTACTTC. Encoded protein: CAWSVGYEQYF. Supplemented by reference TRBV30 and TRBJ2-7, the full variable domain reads SQTIHQWPATLVQPVGSPLSLECTVEGTSNPNLYWYRQAAGRGLQLLFYSVGIGQISSEVPQNLSASRPQDRQFILSSKKLLLSDSGFYLCAWSVGYEQYFGPGTRLTVT.

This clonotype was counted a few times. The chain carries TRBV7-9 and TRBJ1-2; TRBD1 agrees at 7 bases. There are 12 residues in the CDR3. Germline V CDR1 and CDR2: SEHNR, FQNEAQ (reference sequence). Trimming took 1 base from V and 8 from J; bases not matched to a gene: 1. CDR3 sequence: CASSLGGGGYTF. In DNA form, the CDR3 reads TGTGCCAGCAGCTTAGGAGGGGGCGGCTACACCTTC.

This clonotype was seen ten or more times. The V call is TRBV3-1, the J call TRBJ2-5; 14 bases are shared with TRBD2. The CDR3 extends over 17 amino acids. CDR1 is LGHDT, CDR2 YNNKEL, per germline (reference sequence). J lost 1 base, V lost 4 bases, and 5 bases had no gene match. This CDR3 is CASSPGLAGGLQETQYF. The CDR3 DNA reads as TGTGCCAGCAGCCCCGGACTAGCGGGGGGACTCCAAGAGACCCAGTACTTC.

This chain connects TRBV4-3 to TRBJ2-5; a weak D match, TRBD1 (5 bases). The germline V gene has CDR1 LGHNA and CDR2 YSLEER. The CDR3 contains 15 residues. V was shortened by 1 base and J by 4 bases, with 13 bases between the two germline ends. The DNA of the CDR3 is TGCGCCAGCAGCCAAGGAACGCAGGGTCGAGAGACCCAGTACTTC. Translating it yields CASSQGTQGRETQYF.

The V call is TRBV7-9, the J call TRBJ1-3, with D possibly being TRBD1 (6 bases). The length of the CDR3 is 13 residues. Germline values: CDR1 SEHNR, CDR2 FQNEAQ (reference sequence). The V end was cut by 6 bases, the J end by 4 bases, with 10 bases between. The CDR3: CASRGGPGNTIYF. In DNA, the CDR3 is TGTGCCAGCAGAGGGGGGCCCGGAAACACCATATATTTT.

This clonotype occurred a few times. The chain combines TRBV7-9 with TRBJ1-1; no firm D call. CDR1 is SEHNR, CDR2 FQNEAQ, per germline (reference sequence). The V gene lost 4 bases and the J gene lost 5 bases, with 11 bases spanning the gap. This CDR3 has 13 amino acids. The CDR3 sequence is CASSSRPGTEAFF. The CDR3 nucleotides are TGTGCCAGCAGCTCAAGACCTGGGACTGAAGCTTTCTTT.